These 30 T cell receptor beta chains share one sample of origin, sequenced in a study of T cells in localized non-small cell lung cancer. The method was immunoSEQ multiplex PCR; TCRdb's version includes in-frame clones alone and lacks a portion of them. The sample records 48,000 or so clones, approximately 80% being singletons. Here the sequenced sample was peripheral blood, taken before any cancer treatment. These receptors were taken from a man aged 40 to 70 with stage I squamous cell lung carcinoma.

The CDR3 here is CASSQDAAGYYGYTF. The CDR3 nucleotides read TGTGCCAGCAGCCAAGATGCGGCAGGGTACTATGGCTACACCTTC. The J gene is TRBJ1-2, the V gene TRBV14; a weak D match, TRBD1 (5 bases). The CDR3 extends over 15 amino acids. Trimming shortened V by 0 bases and J by 3 bases, and 11 bases separated the two germline ends. Germline CDR1 and CDR2: SGHDN and FVKESK.

The sample holds many counts of this clone. The genes are TRBV9 and TRBJ1-2; the D is unclear. CDR1 and CDR2 from the germline V gene are SGDLS and YYNGEE. The germline V and J ends were trimmed by 3 bases and 2 bases, with 14 bases remaining between them. The CDR3 loop spans 15 amino acids. The CDR3 here is CASSAQEGRNYGYTF. In nucleotides, the CDR3 is TGTGCCAGCAGCGCCCAGGAAGGCCGCAACTATGGCTACACCTTC.

The sample holds a few counts of this clone. This rearrangement joins TRBV14 to TRBJ1-1, with 7 bases matching TRBD1. Germline-derived CDR1 and CDR2 are SGHDN and FVKESK. This CDR3 contains 14 residues. The V segment lost 0 bases and the J segment 8 bases; nucleotides outside the gene matches: 6. The CDR3 spells CASSQEWGQWEAFF. The DNA for the CDR3 is TGTGCCAGCAGCCAAGAATGGGGACAGTGGGAAGCTTTCTTT.

The chain is built from TRBV30 and TRBJ1-1; D call uncertain. V was shortened by 0 bases and J by 1 base, with 6 bases between the two germline ends. Germline V lookup: CDR1 GTSNPN, CDR2 SVGIG (reference sequence). CDR3 length: 13 residues. The CDR3 protein is CAWSVGQNTEAFF. CDR3 coding DNA: TGTGCCTGGAGTGTAGGTCAGAACACTGAAGCTTTCTTT. Full variable domain (missing parts from reference TRBV30 and TRBJ1-1): SQTIHQWPATLVQPVGSPLSLECTVEGTSNPNLYWYRQAAGRGLQLLFYSVGIGQISSEVPQNLSASRPQDRQFILSSKKLLLSDSGFYLCAWSVGQNTEAFFGQGTRLTVV.

In its sample, this clone was seen once. V and J are TRBV7-2 and TRBJ2-1; 12 nucleotides match TRBD2. The CDR3 has 16 amino acids. From germline, CDR1 is SGHTA and CDR2 FQGNSA. Losses at the gene ends were 5 bases for V and 10 bases for J; bases not matched to a gene: 12. The CDR3 region is CASSPTPSGGAGEQFF. The CDR3 region has the DNA TGTGCCAGCAGCCCCACTCCTAGCGGGGGGGCCGGGGAGCAGTTCTTC.

The chain is built from TRBV6-6 and TRBJ1-2, with no clear D. The CDR3 runs 13 residues. V was cut by 5 bases and J by 8 bases, with 15 bases left in between. From germline, CDR1 is MNHNY and CDR2 SVGAGI (reference sequence). DNA for the CDR3: TGTGCCAGCAGTATGGACCCGAAACTGGGCTACACCTTC. Translating it yields CASSMDPKLGYTF.

Only one count was recorded for this clone. The V and J genes are TRBV4-1 and TRBJ2-7; unclear D gene. Germline V gene sequence: CDR1 MGHRA, CDR2 YSYEKL. The CDR3 loop spans 18 amino acids. Trimming stripped 1 base from V and 0 bases from J, with 19 bases between. The CDR3 spells CASSQVPTDTSSSYEQYF. The CDR3 DNA follows: TGCGCCAGCAGCCAAGTCCCCACCGACACCTCTAGCTCCTACGAGCAGTACTTC.

This chain connects TRBV28 to TRBJ1-2; D perhaps matches TRBD1 (6 bases). Germline CDR1 MDHEN, CDR2 SYDVKM. The V and J ends lost 5 bases and 5 bases respectively, with 18 bases between them. CDR3 length: 15 residues. The CDR3 coding sequence is TGTGCCAGCAGTCCACCGGGGGCGCTGGAATATGGCTACACCTTC. It codes for CASSPPGALEYGYTF.

This chain uses TRBV19 with TRBJ2-3; D gene unclear. Germline CDR1 and CDR2: LNHDA and SQIVND (reference sequence). CDR3 length equals 11 residues. V was pared by 9 bases and J by 6 bases, with 10 bases between. The DNA of the CDR3 is TGTGCCAGCGGGCACCCGGATACGCAGTATTTT. Amino acid sequence: CASGHPDTQYF. The whole variable domain, remainder taken from reference TRBV19 and TRBJ2-3, is DGGITQSPKYLFRKEGQNVTLSCEQNLNHDAMYWYRQDPGQGLRLIYYSQIVNDFQKGDIAEGYSVSREKKESFPLTVTSAQKNPTAFYLCASGHPDTQYFGPGTRLTVL.

This rearrangement joins TRBV5-1 to TRBJ1-4; 11 bases are a match to TRBD1. The CDR3 contains 16 residues. The ends lost 1 base at V and 5 bases at J; junction bases unmatched: 4. CDR1 and CDR2 (germline): SGHRS, YFSETQ. For the CDR3, the DNA is TGCGCCAGCAGCTTGAGAGGGACAGGGGGAAATGAAAAACTGTTTTTT. Protein product: CASSLRGTGGNEKLFF.

This chain connects TRBV29-1 to TRBJ1-4; D gene unclear. Germline-derived CDR1 and CDR2 are SQVTM and ANQGSEA. Trimming shortened V by 6 bases and J by 0 bases, and 20 bases separated the two germline ends. The CDR3 loop spans 17 amino acids. Here the CDR3 DNA reads TGCAGCGTCCAAACATACGAAGATTTTGCAACTAATGAAAAACTGTTTTTT. Its protein is CSVQTYEDFATNEKLFF.

About this clone: Germline and junction disagree at one end, which may indicate a read error. V gene TRBV10-3 combines with J gene TRBJ1-2, with D perhaps TRBD1 (5 bases). This CDR3 region has 14 residues. The germline CDR1 and CDR2 sequences are ENHRY and SYGVKD. In nucleotides, the CDR3 is TGTGCCAGCAGTGAAGCGACAGATTTCAGCGGCTACACCTTC. This codes for CASSEATDFSGYTF.

V and J are TRBV6-5 and TRBJ1-2; no definite D call. The germline gives CDR1 MNHEY, CDR2 SVGAGI. The CDR3 covers 14 residues. Trimming left V 6 bases short and J 4 bases short, with 15 bases between. The CDR3: CASSTQTPPYGYTF. DNA for the CDR3: TGTGCCAGCAGCACACAAACACCGCCCTATGGCTACACCTTC.

This clone was recorded once. This rearrangement joins TRBV5-1 to TRBJ1-1; 7 positions match TRBD1. The J segment lost 0 bases and the V segment lost 7 bases, leaving 15 bases of the junction unmatched. The germline CDR1 and CDR2 sequences are SGHRS and YFSETQ. The CDR3 contains 17 residues. The CDR3 region has the DNA TGCGCCAGCTCACGACAGGGAGGAGTAAGTATGAACACTGAAGCTTTCTTT. It codes for CASSRQGGVSMNTEAFF.

In this sample, this clone turned up once. This chain connects TRBV5-8 to TRBJ2-7, with D unclear. The ends were cut back, 5 bases at V and 1 base at J, with 10 bases in the middle. CDR1 and CDR2 from the germline V gene are SGHTS and YDEGEE. CDR3 length equals 13 residues. The CDR3 DNA reads TGTGCCAGCAGATGGGGTGGATCCTACGAGCAGTACTTC. Protein product: CASRWGGSYEQYF.

The chain is built from TRBV4-1 and TRBJ2-2; D is possibly TRBD1 (6 bases). This CDR3 comprises 16 residues. CDR1 MGHRA and CDR2 YSYEKL come from the germline V gene. Deletions cut 4 bases from V and 0 bases from J, with 12 bases between. This CDR3 is CASSLPTGANTGELFF. In DNA form, the CDR3 reads TGCGCCAGCAGCCTCCCGACAGGCGCGAACACCGGGGAGCTGTTTTTT.

The chain recombines TRBV2 with TRBJ1-1; 9 bases line up with TRBD1. V was pared by 6 bases and J by 0 bases, with 14 bases of the junction left unmatched. The CDR3 runs to 18 residues. Germline V CDR1 and CDR2: SNHLY, FYNNEI. The CDR3 nucleotides are TGTGCCAGCAGCTTAAATTCCGGGACAGGGCACATGAACACTGAAGCTTTCTTT. It specifies CASSLNSGTGHMNTEAFF.

The chain has TRBV4-2 and TRBJ2-6; no clear D gene. Germline V gene data show CDR1 as LGHNA and CDR2 as YNFKEQ. Trimming pared 0 bases from V and 0 bases from J, leaving 6 bases between. This CDR3 comprises 16 residues. CDR3 sequence reads: CASSQDISSGANVLTF. CDR3 coding DNA: TGTGCCAGCAGCCAAGATATCAGCTCTGGGGCCAACGTCCTGACTTTC.

This clone has only a few counts. This chain joins TRBV27 and TRBJ1-1; D not resolved. Germline V CDR1 and CDR2: MNHEY, SMNVEV (reference sequence). V gave up 2 bases and J gave up 2 bases, with 6 bases separating them. The CDR3 extends over 13 amino acids. Here the CDR3 DNA reads TGTGCCAGCAGTTTAGGCATCAACACTGAAGCTTTCTTT. It is translated as CASSLGINTEAFF.

This chain joins TRBV10-3 and TRBJ1-4; unclear D gene. V was trimmed by 0 bases and J by 3 bases, leaving 5 bases between them. The CDR3 has 14 residues. Germline assignment: CDR1 ENHRY and CDR2 SYGVKD. The CDR3 nucleotides are TGTGCCATCAGTGAGTCGATGGCTAATGAAAAACTGTTTTTT. Translation: CAISESMANEKLFF.

The V and J genes are TRBV2 and TRBJ2-7, with TRBD1 matching over 9 bases. V lost 4 bases to trimming and J lost 4 bases; unmatched junction nucleotides: 8. Germline V CDR1 and CDR2: SNHLY, FYNNEI. CDR3 length: 15 amino acids. The CDR3 DNA reads as TGTGCCAGCAGTGCCCCGGGACAGGGAACGTACGAGCAGTACTTC. Protein: CASSAPGQGTYEQYF.

Note on this clone: An end of the junction does not agree with germline; a read error may underlie this. The chain has TRBV5-6 and TRBJ2-3; D gene ambiguous. The CDR3 has 12 amino acids. Germline CDR1 is SGHDT and CDR2 is YYEEEE. CDR3 sequence (DNA): TGTGCCAGCAGCTCCACCTCGACCACCCCCTTGTTT. This translates into CASSSTSTTPLF.

In this sample, this clone turned up a few times. CDR3 coding DNA: TGTGCCAGCAGCTCCCTAAACGACAGACCCCTCCACTTT. Translated, it gives CASSSLNDRPLHF. The V gene is TRBV5-5, the J gene TRBJ1-6; weak D call: TRBD1 (5 bases). The CDR3 extends over 13 amino acids. Looked up from germline, CDR1 is SGHKS and CDR2 is YYEKEE (reference sequence). With 3 bases removed from V and 12 bases from J, the gap between germline ends came to 13 bases.

The V gene is TRBV14, the J gene TRBJ1-1; 10 bases align to TRBD1. From germline, CDR1 is SGHDN and CDR2 FVKESK. The CDR3 spans 19 residues. J was trimmed by 7 bases and V by 0 bases; bases with no gene match: 17. The CDR3 nucleotides are TGTGCCAGCAGCCAAGATCAGTACATTTCTTCTGGACAGGGGGGTGAAGCTTTCTTT. This sequence encodes CASSQDQYISSGQGGEAFF.

This chain links TRBV25-1 with TRBJ1-5, with TRBD1 as a possible D gene (6 bases). This CDR3 comprises 15 residues. CDR1 is MGHDK, CDR2 SYGVNS, per germline. V dropped 9 bases and J dropped 5 bases, with 20 bases sitting between them. In DNA form, the CDR3 reads TGTGCCAGTCCCGCCAACAGGGAGGTTCATCAGCCCCAGCATTTT. Residues: CASPANREVHQPQHF.

The chain uses TRBV5-1 and TRBJ2-3; 11 bases are shared with TRBD2. The CDR3 runs 15 residues. Per germline, CDR1 SGHRS and CDR2 YFSETQ. V trimming: 4 bases; J trimming: 4 bases; junction bases outside the gene matches: 5. This CDR3 reads CASSVSGGASDTQYF. As DNA, the CDR3 is TGCGCCAGCAGCGTTAGCGGGGGGGCGTCAGATACGCAGTATTTT.

This chain connects TRBV9 to TRBJ1-3, with 8 bases aligning to TRBD1. J gave up 0 bases and V 0 bases, and 5 bases lay outside the gene matches. In germline, CDR1 is SGDLS, CDR2 YYNGEE. This CDR3 is built from 17 residues. The CDR3 coding sequence is TGTGCCAGCAGCGTAGATCTAGGGACAGGCTCTGGAAACACCATATATTTT. This codes for CASSVDLGTGSGNTIYF.

The V gene is TRBV28, the J gene TRBJ1-1; D is unresolved. Germline assignment: CDR1 MDHEN and CDR2 SYDVKM. V lost 5 bases and J 8 bases, leaving 9 bases between the germline ends. The CDR3 loop spans 11 amino acids. CDR3 coding DNA: TGTGCCAGCAGTCTATCTCCCGAAGCTTTCTTT. Translation: CASSLSPEAFF.

This clone showed up just a few times. One end of the junction varies from germline; a read error may be responsible. This chain joins TRBV27 and TRBJ1-6, with D maybe TRBD1 (5 bases). Germline CDR1 reads MNHEY; CDR2 reads SMNVEV (reference sequence). This CDR3 comprises 15 residues. CDR3: CATSPGNPYNSPLHF. The CDR3 region has the DNA TGTGCCACCAGTCCAGGGAACCCCTATAATTCACCCCTCCACTTT.

The table lists this clone with a count of one. The chain is built from TRBV19 and TRBJ2-7; D not certain. The CDR3 sequence is 10 residues long. Germline assignment: CDR1 LNHDA and CDR2 SQIVND (reference sequence). V lost 7 bases and J lost 5, with 6 bases in between. As DNA, the CDR3 is TGTGCCAGTACTGCCGACGAGCAGTACTTC. Translating gives CASTADEQYF.